This T cell receptor (beta chain) was sequenced during a study of blood T cell repertoires in COVID-19. Study overall: COVID-19 samples collected from the United States, Italy and Spain covered acute and convalescent phases. PBMCs, B-cell-depleted T cells, or T cells were the source of the cDNA or gDNA that made up the material.

The protocol was immunoSEQ multiplex PCR, while the TCRdb copy is restricted to in-frame clones and leaves out a portion. This table has 180,000 or so clones, approximately 84% appearing once. The specimen was peripheral blood. The clonotype originates from a man between 40 and 49 years old who had recovered from COVID-19.

CDR3 protein: CASSPPSRYYGYTF. DNA of the CDR3: TGTGCCAGCAGCCCACCTTCCCGGTACTATGGCTACACCTTC. The chain is built from TRBV6-2 or TRBV6-3 and TRBJ1-2; D call uncertain. This CDR3 is built from 14 residues. Germline V CDR1 and CDR2: MNHEY, SVGEGT. V was trimmed by 6 bases and J by 3 bases, leaving 14 bases between them.